This TCR beta chain was captured in a study of blood T cell repertoires in COVID-19. As for the study in general: Sample material is recorded as cDNA or gDNA derived from T cells, B-cell-depleted T cells, or PBMCs.

Produced via immunoSEQ multiplex PCR; TCRdb's table is partial and in-frame only. The table has 55,000 to 75,000 clones, just over 85% seen once; the top ten hold 3.2%. Germline V gene lookup returns CDR1 SNHLY and CDR2 FYNNEI. This CDR3 is 16 amino acids long. With 4 bases clipped from V and 0 bases from J, the junction kept 6 bases outside the gene matches. This sequence joins TRBV2 and TRBJ2-7, with 10 nucleotides matching TRBD2. This receptor was taken from a man aged 50 to 60 with active COVID-19. Sequences were obtained from peripheral blood. In DNA, the CDR3 is TGTGCCAGCAGTGTTCTAGCGGGGGCCACCTCCTACGAGCAGTACTTC. Translation gives CASSVLAGATSYEQYF. The whole variable domain, remainder taken from reference TRBV2 and TRBJ2-7, is EPEVTQTPSHQVTQMGQEVILRCVPISNHLYFYWYRQILGQKVEFLVSFYNNEISEKSEIFDDQFSVERPDGSNFTLKIRSTKLEDSAMYFCASSVLAGATSYEQYFGPGTRLTVT.